A single sample is the source of the 18 T cell receptor beta chains below, sequenced in a study of Tregs in tolerant kidney transplant recipients (dated by TCRdb to between 2018 and 2021). Preparation of the library involved the immunoSEQ multiplex PCR assay. The source is immuneACCESS, and TCRdb retained only in-frame sequences with V and J called. Part of the clones is not carried over; for the studies checked, unresolved V genes explain less than half of this, and the remainder is unexplained. The table for this sample shows roughly 48,000 clones. Of the sample, 0.7% to 0.95% falls within the top ten clones. The sample's time point label, decoded: blood sample drawn before combined kidney and bone marrow transplant. Material: CD4+ T cells from blood, obtained before the transplant. The receptor set was obtained from a human donor who received a combined kidney and bone marrow transplant.

Comment on this clone: The junction differs from germline at one of its ends, possibly a read error. Read sequence stops 3 residues before the CDR3 end, and the germline J gene provides the missing end. V is TRBV7-7 and J is TRBJ2-1, with D possibly matching TRBD1 (5 bases). The CDR3 sequence is 13 residues long. Germline V lookup: CDR1 SSHAT, CDR2 FNYEAQ (reference sequence). The sequenced part of the CDR3 DNA is TGTGCTAGCAGCATCTCTGGGGCACATGAG. As protein: CASSISGAHE. The whole CDR3 sequence reads CASSISGAHEQFF.

A note on this clone: The read terminates 3 residues ahead of where the CDR3 ends, so the germline J gene completes it. V usage is TRBV11-2 and J usage is TRBJ1-1; D remains ambiguous. V was trimmed by 9 bases and J by 0 bases, leaving 17 bases between them. Per germline, CDR1 SGHAT and CDR2 FQNNGV. This CDR3 region has 15 residues. CDR3 bases read: TGTGCCAGTTCCGTAAAACCCAGGATGAACACTGAA. Residues: CASSVKPRMNTE. From start to end, the CDR3 is CASSVKPRMNTEAFF.

Points on this clone: The read is 3 residues too short to cover the CDR3 end, so that end is filled in from the germline J gene. The chain combines TRBV2 with TRBJ1-5, with D perhaps TRBD1 (6 bases). The CDR3 covers 16 residues. Trimming shortened V by 5 bases and J by 2 bases, and 16 bases separated the two germline ends. Germline CDR1 reads SNHLY; CDR2 reads FYNNEI. CDR3: CASSSGRGGGNQPQHF. The sequenced CDR3 bases are TGTGCCAGCAGTAGTGGCAGGGGAGGCGGCAATCAGCCC.

In regard to this clone: Read data end 3 residues before the CDR3 end; the end is taken from the germline J gene. V gene TRBV20-1 combines with J gene TRBJ2-2; D unresolved. Trimming removed 5 bases from V and 3 bases from J, with 7 bases in between. Germline CDR1 is DFQATT and CDR2 is SNEGSKA (reference sequence). This CDR3 has 12 residues. The CDR3 here is CSAGPHTGELFF. The CDR3 DNA, read in part, is TGCAGTGCTGGGCCCCACACCGGGGAG.

Notes on this clone: The DNA ends 3 residues before the CDR3 does, and the rest of the CDR3 is filled in from the germline J gene. The chain joins TRBV30 to TRBJ1-6; the match to TRBD1 covers 8 bases. This CDR3 has 14 residues. The V and J ends lost 5 bases and 8 bases, in that order; junction bases with no gene match: 8. Germline values: CDR1 GTSNPN, CDR2 SVGIG (reference sequence). The CDR3 DNA, read in part, is TGTGCCTGGGAAGATGGACAGGGTGATTCACCC. Its translation is CAWEDGQGDSP. From start to end, the CDR3 is CAWEDGQGDSPLHF.

Partial CDR3 DNA: TGCAGCGCGAGGGATATGGGGGGAACCTACGAG. As protein: CSARDMGGTYE. Given in full, the CDR3 is CSARDMGGTYEQYF. This sequence joins TRBV29-1 and TRBJ2-7; D is perhaps TRBD2 (6 bases). The sequenced fragment ends 3 residues before the CDR3 boundary, so the rest is inferred from the germline J gene. The CDR3 has 14 amino acids. Germline V CDR1 and CDR2: SQVTM, ANQGSEA. V lost 7 bases and J lost 2, with 18 bases in between.

As regards this clone: Read data end 3 residues before the CDR3 end; the end is taken from the germline J gene. This rearrangement joins TRBV28 to TRBJ2-5; 7 bases match TRBD1. V was pared by 5 bases and J by 2 bases, with 5 bases of the junction left unmatched. The CDR3 runs 14 residues. The germline V gene has CDR1 MDHEN and CDR2 SYDVKM. CDR3: CASSNGQAQETQYF. CDR3 bases read: TGTGCCAGCAGTAACGGACAGGCACAAGAGACC.

Note on this clone: The read falls 3 residues short of the CDR3 end, and the missing part is taken from the germline J gene. The chain recombines TRBV18 with TRBJ2-5; possibly TRBD1 for D (5 bases). Trimming removed 4 bases from V and 2 bases from J, with 8 bases in between. This CDR3 comprises 13 residues. Germline V gives CDR1 KGHSH, CDR2 LQKENI. The sequenced CDR3 bases are TGTGCCAGCTCACAGGGGATACAAGAGACC. Its translation is CASSQGIQET. The full CDR3 protein reads CASSQGIQETQYF.

Details on this clone: The read halts 3 residues ahead of the CDR3 end, with the missing end drawn from the germline J gene. V usage is TRBV30 and J usage is TRBJ1-1; D remains unclear. The CDR3 consists of 13 residues. Trimming cost V 0 bases and J 7 bases, with 12 bases left between them. CDR1 GTSNPN and CDR2 SVGIG come from the germline V gene (reference sequence). The sequenced CDR3 bases are TGTGCCTGGAGTGTACTGGACGGACTTGAA. Residues: CAWSVLDGLE. In full, the CDR3 reads CAWSVLDGLEAFF.

Notes on this clone: The read gets to within 3 residues of the CDR3 end, and the germline J gene fills in the rest. V gene TRBV18 combines with J gene TRBJ2-6; 8 positions agree with TRBD1. This CDR3 comprises 13 residues. Per the germline V gene, CDR1 is KGHSH and CDR2 is LQKENI. With 5 bases clipped from V and 12 bases from J, the junction kept 6 bases outside the gene matches. The chain's CDR3 is CASSVDGQGVLTF. CDR3 DNA, as far as it was read: TGTGCCAGCTCAGTTGATGGACAGGGCGTC.

With respect to this clone: The read is 3 residues too short to cover the CDR3 end, so that end is filled in from the germline J gene. The chain joins TRBV18 to TRBJ2-5, with 13 bases lining up with TRBD2. The V and J ends lost 2 bases and 5 bases, in that order; junction bases with no gene match: 8. This CDR3 comprises 17 residues. CDR1 is KGHSH and CDR2 is LQKENI in the germline V gene. The CDR3 sequence is CASSPVGLAGDMETQYF. The sequenced CDR3 bases are TGTGCCAGCTCACCAGTAGGACTAGCGGGAGATATGGAGACC.

CDR3 loop: CSARDAGLAAPYGAGELFF. CDR3 bases read: TGCAGTGCTAGAGATGCGGGACTAGCGGCCCCCTACGGAGCCGGGGAG. The V gene is TRBV20-1, the J gene TRBJ2-2; 11 positions match TRBD2. The read falls 3 residues short of the CDR3 end, and the missing part is taken from the germline J gene. The CDR3 has 19 residues. V trimming: 0 bases; J trimming: 6 bases; junction bases outside the gene matches: 15. Germline values: CDR1 DFQATT, CDR2 SNEGSKA (reference sequence).

With regard to this clone: The read finishes 3 residues shy of the CDR3 end, and the germline J gene is used to complete it. The J gene is TRBJ2-1, the V gene TRBV20-1; 9 bases line up with TRBD2. The CDR3 runs to 13 residues. CDR1 is DFQATT and CDR2 is SNEGSKA in the germline V gene (reference sequence). The CDR3 bases that were read are TGCAGCCCAGCGGGAGGTACTATCAATGAG. Encoded protein: CSPAGGTINE. In full, the CDR3 is CSPAGGTINEQFF.

The part of the CDR3 DNA that was read is TGCGCCAGCAGCCCCCAGTCAGGGGGAGAGACC. This encodes CASSPQSGGET. The full CDR3 sequence reads CASSPQSGGETQYF. The gene calls are TRBV5-1 and TRBJ2-5; TRBD1 matches at 7 bases. Coverage ceases 3 residues before the CDR3 finishes, and the germline J gene fills in the end. Losses at the gene ends were 4 bases for V and 4 bases for J; bases not matched to a gene: 7. This CDR3 region has 14 residues. Germline assignment: CDR1 SGHRS and CDR2 YFSETQ.

As for this clone: The sequenced fragment ends 3 residues before the CDR3 boundary, so the rest is inferred from the germline J gene. The rearrangement joins TRBV4-2 to TRBJ2-1; 12 bases map to TRBD2. The germline CDR1 and CDR2 sequences are LGHNA and YNFKEQ. The CDR3 sequence is 18 residues long. V was pared by 0 bases and J by 6 bases, with 9 bases of the junction left unmatched. The covered CDR3 bases are TGTGCCAGCAGCCAAGAGACTAGCGGGAGAAGAGGATCCAATGAG. Amino acid sequence: CASSQETSGRRGSNE. Given in full, the CDR3 is CASSQETSGRRGSNEQFF.

As to this clone: Read sequence stops 3 residues before the CDR3 end, and the germline J gene provides the missing end. The rearrangement uses TRBV19 and TRBJ2-1; D is possibly TRBD2 (6 bases). This CDR3 is built from 20 residues. With 3 bases removed from V and 0 bases from J, the gap between germline ends came to 24 bases. The germline V gene encodes CDR1 LNHDA and CDR2 SQIVND (reference sequence). The CDR3 bases that were read are TGTGCCAGTAGTATTACAAGATTCTTGGGGCGGGGAAGCTCCTACAATGAG. Translated, it gives CASSITRFLGRGSSYNE. The CDR3, in full, reads CASSITRFLGRGSSYNEQFF.

Remarks on this clone: The CDR3 goes on 3 residues after the read ends, and that part is filled in from the germline J gene. V is TRBV7-9 and J is TRBJ2-1, with D perhaps TRBD1 (5 bases). Trimming pared 5 bases from V and 4 bases from J, leaving 12 bases between. The CDR3 spans 14 residues. The germline V gene encodes CDR1 SEHNR and CDR2 FQNEAQ (reference sequence). CDR3 DNA (partial): TGTGCCAGCAGCGGGCTGACAGCGTACAATGAG. Translated: CASSGLTAYNE. The complete CDR3 protein is CASSGLTAYNEQFF. Filled out from reference TRBV7-9 and TRBJ2-1, the complete variable domain reads DTGVSQNPRHKITKRGQNVTFRCDPISEHNRLYWYRQTLGQGPEFLTYFQNEAQLEKSRLLSDRFSAERPKGSFSTLEIQRTEQGDSAMYLCASSGLTAYNEQFFGPGTRLTVL.

To note about this clone: The CDR3 goes on 3 residues after the read ends, and that part is filled in from the germline J gene. The rearrangement uses TRBV6-2 or TRBV6-3 and TRBJ2-7; 8 nucleotides line up with TRBD1. CDR3 length: 13 amino acids. Trimming at V came to 6 bases and at J to 4 bases, leaving 5 bases not matched to a gene. The germline gives CDR1 MNHEY, CDR2 SVGEGT. The DNA read from the CDR3 is TGTGCCAGCAGCCGGGACAGGAAATACGAG. Translating gives CASSRDRKYE. The CDR3, in full, reads CASSRDRKYEQYF.